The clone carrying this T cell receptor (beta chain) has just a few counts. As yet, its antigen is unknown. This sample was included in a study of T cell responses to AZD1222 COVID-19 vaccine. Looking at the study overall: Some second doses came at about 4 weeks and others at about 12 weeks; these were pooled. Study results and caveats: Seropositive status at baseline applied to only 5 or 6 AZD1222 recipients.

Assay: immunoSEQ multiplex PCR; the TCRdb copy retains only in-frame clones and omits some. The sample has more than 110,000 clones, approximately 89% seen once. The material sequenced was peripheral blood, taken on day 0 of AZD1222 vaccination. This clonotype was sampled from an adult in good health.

The CDR3 nucleotides read TGTGCCAGCAGCGCGCAGGGACAAAGCTCCTACGAGCAGTACTTC. Encoded protein: CASSAQGQSSYEQYF. This chain uses TRBV9 with TRBJ2-7, with TRBD1 as a possible D gene (6 bases). Germline assignment: CDR1 SGDLS and CDR2 YYNGEE. V lost 3 bases to trimming and J lost 0 bases, with 13 bases between them. This CDR3 has 15 residues.